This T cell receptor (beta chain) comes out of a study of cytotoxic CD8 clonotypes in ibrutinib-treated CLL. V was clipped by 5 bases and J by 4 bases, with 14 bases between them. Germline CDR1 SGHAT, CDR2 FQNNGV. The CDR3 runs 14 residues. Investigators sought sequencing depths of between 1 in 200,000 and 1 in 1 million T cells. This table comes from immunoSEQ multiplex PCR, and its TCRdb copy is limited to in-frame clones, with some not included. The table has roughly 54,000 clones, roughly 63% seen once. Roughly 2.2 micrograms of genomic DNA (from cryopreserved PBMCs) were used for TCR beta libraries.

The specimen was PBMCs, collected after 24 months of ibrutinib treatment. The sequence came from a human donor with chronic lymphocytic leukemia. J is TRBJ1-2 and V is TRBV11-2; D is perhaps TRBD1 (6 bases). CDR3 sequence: CASSTGTPFYGYTF. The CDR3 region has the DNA TGTGCCAGCAGCACAGGGACCCCCTTCTATGGCTACACCTTC.